This T cell receptor beta chain stems from a study of cytomegalovirus exposure and HLA in healthy donors. Across the whole study: Some 80 million unique TCRs from HLA-typed donors were held in an early data release. Findings and limits, study-wide: Beyond CMV serostatus, there was no information to go on about immune exposure.

This clone has just a few counts. No antigen is known for it. Trimming took 5 bases from V and 0 from J, leaving 7 bases between them. The CDR3 runs 14 residues. Germline CDR1 KGHSH, CDR2 LQKENI. The PCR was carried out with 60 Vbeta primers and 13 Jbeta primers. The method was immunoSEQ multiplex PCR; TCRdb's version includes in-frame clones alone and lacks a portion of them. The sample shows approximately 200,000 clones, around 80% of them seen only once. The TCR sequence derives from a middle-aged man in good health and CMV-seronegative. The chain recombines TRBV18 with TRBJ1-4; no reliable D call. Sequencing was performed on PBMCs. The DNA for the CDR3 is TGTGCCAGCTCAGTAGCGGCAACTAATGAAAAACTGTTTTTT. Translated, it gives CASSVAATNEKLFF.